These 24 T cell receptor beta chains came from one sample sequenced in a study of glioma-infiltrating T cells after dendritic cell vaccination (dated by TCRdb to the mid-2010s). Library preparation employed the immunoSEQ multiplex PCR assay. Not all clones reach the TCRdb copy of this immuneACCESS table, which keeps in-frame sequences only. Checked studies attribute under half of the gap to unresolved V genes and leave the rest unexplained. In this sample the table shows tens of thousands of clones, about four fifths of which occur a single time. In total, the top ten clones hold 6% to 8% of the sample. Sample time point, as interpreted from the label and publication: after dendritic cell vaccination, including at tumor progression/relapse. The sequencing used blood, collected after dendritic cell vaccination. Every receptor here comes from a human donor with glioblastoma.

This chain joins TRBV5-6 and TRBJ2-2, with 7 nucleotides matching TRBD1. This CDR3 is 15 amino acids long. Trimming removed 2 bases from V and 4 bases from J; junction bases left unmatched: 5. Germline lookup yields CDR1 SGHDT and CDR2 YYEEEE. The CDR3 is CASSFRDRSTGELFF. CDR3 DNA: TGTGCCAGCAGCTTCCGGGACAGATCCACCGGGGAGCTGTTTTTT.

The J gene is TRBJ2-7, the V gene TRBV7-2; 8 bases match TRBD1. Germline V lookup: CDR1 SGHTA, CDR2 FQGNSA. The CDR3 extends over 14 amino acids. Trimming cost V 6 bases and J 5 bases; bases outside gene matches: 9. The CDR3 loop is CASRGQGAMNEQYF. DNA for the CDR3: TGTGCCAGCAGAGGGCAGGGGGCGATGAACGAGCAGTACTTC.

The chain is built from TRBV4-2 and TRBJ1-2; tentative D call: TRBD1 (5 bases). V lost 0 bases, J lost 3 bases, and 11 bases lay in between. Germline values: CDR1 LGHNA, CDR2 YNFKEQ. CDR3 length equals 15 residues. The CDR3 protein is CASSQDLQGYYGYTF. The CDR3 DNA is TGTGCCAGCAGCCAAGATCTCCAGGGTTACTATGGCTACACCTTC.

The V gene is TRBV5-4, the J gene TRBJ1-6; TRBD1 might be the D (6 bases). The CDR3 is 16 amino acids. Deletions cut 0 bases from V and 9 bases from J, with 16 bases between. The V gene's germline CDR1 is SGHNT and CDR2 YYREEE (reference sequence). The CDR3 is CASSLASPGGRSPLHF. The CDR3 nucleotides are TGTGCCAGCAGCTTGGCAAGCCCGGGGGGGCGTTCACCCCTCCACTTT.

This clone appeared a single time. This chain connects TRBV7-2 to TRBJ1-1; D unclear. The V end was cut by 7 bases, the J end by 6 bases, with 12 bases between. Germline V gives CDR1 SGHTA, CDR2 FQGNSA. CDR3 length: 12 residues. Here the CDR3 DNA reads TGTGCCAGCAACCATAGAGGTCCTGAAGCTTTCTTT. Its protein product is CASNHRGPEAFF.

CDR3 sequence (DNA): TGTGCCAGCAGTGAAACCGGACTAGCGGGGGCCACAGATACGCAGTATTTT. Translating it yields CASSETGLAGATDTQYF. The chain uses TRBV6-4 and TRBJ2-3, with TRBD2 matching over 13 bases. Germline lookup yields CDR1 MRHNA and CDR2 SNTAGT. The V and J ends lost 3 bases and 2 bases, in that order; junction bases with no gene match: 5. CDR3 length: 17 residues.

The chain is built from TRBV7-9 and TRBJ1-1, with D possibly being TRBD1 (5 bases). This CDR3 contains 13 residues. Per the germline V gene, CDR1 is SEHNR and CDR2 is FQNEAQ (reference sequence). V lost 5 bases and J 4 bases, leaving 11 bases between the germline ends. The CDR3 DNA reads TGTGCCAGCAGCCCTGGGGGGATCACTGAAGCTTTCTTT. Translated: CASSPGGITEAFF.

The chain carries TRBV5-1 and TRBJ2-3; D is perhaps TRBD1 (5 bases). The V and J ends lost 3 bases and 4 bases respectively, with 21 bases between them. The length of the CDR3 is 17 residues. Germline V gives CDR1 SGHRS, CDR2 YFSETQ. The CDR3 sequence: CASSSERQISSADTQYF. The CDR3 DNA reads as TGCGCCAGCAGCTCGGAAAGACAGATAAGCTCAGCAGATACGCAGTATTTT. The full variable domain, in which reference TRBV5-1 and TRBJ2-3 provide the parts outside the CDR3, is KAGVTQTPRYLIKTRGQQVTLSCSPISGHRSVSWYQQTPGQGLQFLFEYFSETQRNKGNFPGRFSGRQFSNSRSEMNVSTLELGDSALYLCASSSERQISSADTQYFGPGTRLTVL.

This sequence joins TRBV6-4 and TRBJ2-3; 9 nucleotides align to TRBD1. Germline V gene lookup returns CDR1 MRHNA and CDR2 SNTAGT. J lost 9 bases, V lost 4 bases, and 5 bases had no gene match. This CDR3 comprises 13 residues. CDR3 protein: CASSVTGGGTQYF. The CDR3 region has the DNA TGTGCCAGCAGTGTGACAGGGGGAGGGACGCAGTATTTT.

The rearrangement links TRBV19 to TRBJ2-1, with 8 positions matching TRBD2. The CDR3 covers 14 residues. Trimming cost V 3 bases and J 9 bases; bases outside gene matches: 7. The germline V gene has CDR1 LNHDA and CDR2 SQIVND (reference sequence). CDR3 coding DNA: TGTGCCAGTAGTATGAGTCGGGGGGGCACTGAGCAGTTCTTC. Translated, it gives CASSMSRGGTEQFF. Full variable domain (rest looked up from reference TRBV19 and TRBJ2-1): DGGITQSPKYLFRKEGQNVTLSCEQNLNHDAMYWYRQDPGQGLRLIYYSQIVNDFQKGDIAEGYSVSREKKESFPLTVTSAQKNPTAFYLCASSMSRGGTEQFFGPGTRLTVL.

This rearrangement joins TRBV7-8 to TRBJ2-1, with 10 bases matching TRBD2. This CDR3 has 15 residues. After removal of 3 bases from V and 5 bases from J, the junction contained 4 bases not matched to a gene. CDR1 is SGHVS, CDR2 FQNEAQ, per germline. CDR3 DNA sequence: TGTGCCAGCAGCTTTTCACTAGCGGGGAACAATGAGCAGTTCTTC. This sequence encodes CASSFSLAGNNEQFF.

The gene calls are TRBV6-5 and TRBJ1-2; 9 nucleotides match TRBD1. V trimming: 5 bases; J trimming: 9 bases; junction bases outside the gene matches: 13. Germline lookup yields CDR1 MNHEY and CDR2 SVGAGI. CDR3 size: 15 residues. The CDR3 DNA is TGTGCCAGCAGTCGCCCGGGACAGGGAATAGGTAGCTACACCTTC. The encoded protein is CASSRPGQGIGSYTF.

CDR3 sequence reads: CASSGAGEAFF. In nucleotides, the CDR3 is TGTGCCAGCAGTGGTGCGGGTGAAGCTTTCTTT. This chain uses TRBV6-1 with TRBJ1-1; D ambiguous. The germline V gene encodes CDR1 MNHNS and CDR2 SASEGT. The V end was cut by 4 bases, the J end by 7 bases, with 7 bases between. The CDR3 has 11 residues.

V is TRBV5-6 and J is TRBJ2-7, with 7 bases fitting TRBD1. This CDR3 comprises 12 residues. Germline-derived CDR1 and CDR2 are SGHDT and YYEEEE. J gave up 6 bases and V 5 bases, and 5 bases lay outside the gene matches. The DNA for the CDR3 is TGTGCCAGCAGTATTGGGACAGCCGAGCAGTACTTC. Its translation: CASSIGTAEQYF. Using reference TRBV5-6 and TRBJ2-7 for the parts outside the CDR3, the full variable domain is DAGVTQSPTHLIKTRGQQVTLRCSPKSGHDTVSWYQQALGQGPQFIFQYYEEEERQRGNFPDRFSGHQFPNYSSELNVNALLLGDSALYLCASSIGTAEQYFGPGTRLTVT.

The chain employs TRBV5-1 and TRBJ1-2, with TRBD1 matching 7 bases. There are 15 residues in the CDR3. The junction had 12 bases not matched to a gene; V was cut back by 4 bases and J by 6 bases. From germline, CDR1 is SGHRS and CDR2 YFSETQ. Written as DNA, the CDR3 is TGCGCCAGCAGCCCCGAAGGTAGGGACAGAAATGGCTACACCTTC. Translation gives CASSPEGRDRNGYTF.

This chain connects TRBV7-8 to TRBJ2-3; perhaps TRBD1 as D (9 bases). V was clipped by 5 bases and J by 3 bases, with 18 bases between them. The CDR3 extends over 16 amino acids. Germline CDR1 is SGHVS and CDR2 is FQNEAQ. CDR3 nucleotides: TGTGCCAGCAGCCCGGGAGGGACAGGGCCGACAGATACGCAGTATTTT. As protein: CASSPGGTGPTDTQYF.

J is TRBJ1-2 and V is TRBV5-1; possibly TRBD1 for D (5 bases). Between the trimmed V and J ends, which lost 4 bases and 8 bases, there was a span of 15 bases. The CDR3 has 13 amino acids. From germline, CDR1 is SGHRS and CDR2 YFSETQ. CDR3 DNA: TGCGCCAGCAGCCCCAGGGTAGGGCACGGCTACACCTTC. It codes for CASSPRVGHGYTF.

The V call is TRBV30, the J call TRBJ2-7; no reliable D call. The germline V gene has CDR1 GTSNPN and CDR2 SVGIG (reference sequence). The CDR3 runs to 14 residues. The V gene lost 3 bases and the J gene lost 0 bases, with 12 bases spanning the gap. CDR3 in amino acids: CAWRVDTSSYEQYF. CDR3 coding DNA: TGTGCCTGGAGGGTAGACACCAGCTCCTACGAGCAGTACTTC.

The chain joins TRBV7-3 to TRBJ2-1; D not resolved. V was shortened by 5 bases and J by 5 bases, with 7 bases between the two germline ends. The CDR3 runs to 12 residues. Germline V lookup: CDR1 SGHTA, CDR2 FQGTGA. The CDR3 sequence: CASSLRNNEQFF. CDR3 bases: TGTGCCAGCAGCCTGCGAAACAATGAGCAGTTCTTC.

V usage is TRBV10-3 and J usage is TRBJ2-2; 9 bases match TRBD2. The CDR3 runs 17 residues. The V gene end was trimmed by 4 bases and the J gene end by 2 bases; junction bases not matched to a gene: 8. Looked up from germline, CDR1 is ENHRY and CDR2 is SYGVKD. CDR3 residues: CAISGVAGVSNTGELFF. CDR3 nucleotide sequence: TGTGCCATCAGTGGGGTAGCGGGGGTATCTAACACCGGGGAGCTGTTTTTT.

The CDR3 loop is CASSLGTVASGNTIYF. In DNA, the CDR3 is TGTGCCAGCAGCTTAGGGACAGTAGCCTCTGGAAACACCATATATTTT. The chain couples TRBV7-2 to TRBJ1-3; the D gene is possibly TRBD1 (6 bases). V was clipped by 1 base and J by 0 bases, with 10 bases between them. This CDR3 has 16 amino acids. In germline, CDR1 is SGHTA, CDR2 FQGNSA. Looking up the rest from reference TRBV7-2 and TRBJ1-3 gives the full variable domain: GAGVSQSPSNKVTEKGKDVELRCDPISGHTALYWYRQSLGQGLEFLIYFQGNSAPDKSGLPSDRFSAERTGGSVSTLTIQRTQQEDSAVYLCASSLGTVASGNTIYFGEGSWLTVV.

This chain links TRBV10-3 with TRBJ1-2; D not resolved. This CDR3 comprises 15 residues. Germline CDR1 is ENHRY and CDR2 is SYGVKD. The V and J ends lost 6 bases and 4 bases respectively, with 18 bases between them. The CDR3 loop reads CAISPNLTPRYGYTF. CDR3 coding DNA: TGTGCCATCAGCCCCAATCTTACACCTCGCTATGGCTACACCTTC.

The chain joins TRBV6-1 to TRBJ2-3; 11 bases map to TRBD2. The CDR3 sequence is 17 residues long. The J segment lost 1 base and the V segment lost 2 bases, leaving 5 bases of the junction unmatched. Germline V gene lookup returns CDR1 MNHNS and CDR2 SASEGT. CDR3 residues: CASSELAGGGGTDTQYF. For the CDR3, the DNA is TGTGCCAGCAGTGAACTAGCGGGGGGTGGCGGCACAGATACGCAGTATTTT.

This chain uses TRBV19 with TRBJ2-3, with a weak D call TRBD2 (6 bases). This CDR3 is built from 16 residues. V was cut by 6 bases and J by 2 bases, with 18 bases left in between. CDR1 is LNHDA and CDR2 is SQIVND in the germline V gene (reference sequence). CDR3 amino acids: CASRMASAAPTDTQYF. DNA for the CDR3: TGTGCCAGTAGAATGGCTAGCGCGGCACCCACAGATACGCAGTATTTT.